The TCR beta chain under discussion was sequenced for a study of cytomegalovirus exposure and HLA in healthy donors. This CDR3 contains 16 residues. With V trimmed by 3 bases and J by 6 bases, 5 bases remained unmatched. Germline lookup yields CDR1 MNHEY and CDR2 SMNVEV (reference sequence). Study-wide findings and caveats: DRB1 had the most TCR associations and HLA-C the fewest, a later analysis found, with rates varying by HLA locus.

The PCR had 60 Vbeta and 13 Jbeta primers. Generated by immunoSEQ multiplex PCR, the TCRdb table keeps only in-frame clones and is missing some. Among 120,000 to 150,000 clones, 76% were seen once, and the ten largest hold 1.8%. A word on this clone: Its antigen is not known. Additional DNA sequences in this sample encode the identical CDR3.

This chain uses TRBV27 with TRBJ2-3, with 14 positions matching TRBD2. This sequence was found in a man between 40 and 49 years old in good health and CMV-seronegative. The specimen sequenced was PBMCs. CDR3 loop: CASSFRLAGGPDTQYF. The CDR3 DNA reads as TGTGCCAGCAGTTTCCGACTAGCGGGGGGGCCCGATACGCAGTATTTT.